This T cell receptor beta chain derives from a study of T cells in Graves' hyperthyroidism and ophthalmopathy (dated by TCRdb to the late 2010s). Some background on the complete study: Peripheral blood samples were taken at initial diagnosis, before any treatment was given. Prospective prediction of ophthalmopathy was tested in an independent validation cohort of 18 hyperthyroidism patients and 15 to 17 patients who later progressed to ophthalmopathy. In several Graves' hyperthyroidism patients, the study also compared T-cell repertoires from thyroid tissue with T-cell repertoires from blood. The roughly 94 discovery patients were randomly divided into training and test sets at a 7:3 ratio. The paper reports TCR Vbeta CDR3 sequencing of approximately 130 peripheral blood samples: around 45 ophthalmopathy, 75 to 80 hyperthyroidism and around 17 progressor patients. After blood sampling, hyperthyroidism patients were treated with methimazole at a starting dose of 30 mg daily, and ophthalmopathy patients were treated with high-dose intravenous methylprednisolone. To identify TCR V-J signatures that set the groups apart, the researchers used a discovery cohort of more than 95 patients, made up of around 42 with Graves' ophthalmopathy and about 60 with stable Graves' hyperthyroidism. What the research found in general, with its limitations: Most expanded thyroid clonotypes (frequency above 0.001) were also detected in blood, a finding suggesting that blood repertoires may reflect thyroid immune responses. In validation, progression to ophthalmopathy was predicted by the model with 70.59% sensitivity and roughly 72% specificity, a median of approximately 6.5 months before onset. In cross-validation, a model built on a 13 V-J signature told ophthalmopathy apart from stable hyperthyroidism with under 90% sensitivity and about 81% specificity, and in testing the same model reached 80%/75%. Sample size was not statistically predetermined, and investigators were not blinded to group allocation.

TCR beta CDR3 regions were amplified from RNA transcripts. The first round of RT-PCR for the TCR CDR3 was performed with the HTBI primer set and the Qiagen OneStep RT-PCR kit. Libraries were constructed in a second round of multiplex PCR, after which size selection and purification were carried out. Paired-end sequencing of the libraries was performed with 100 bp reads on an Illumina HiSeq2000. Concerning the study's data processing: Raw data were processed with SOAPnuke, discarding reads with adapters, uncalled bases, mean Phred below 15, or no exact constant-primer or identifier match. COPE v1.2.5 was used to merge high-quality paired reads, and clonotypes were defined as unique nucleotide sequences. MiTCR v1.1 was used to align clonotypes to the IMGT TRBV, TRBD and TRBJ reference segments. The analysis included only V-J combinations with a frequency above 0.0001, which together covered 99% to 99.2% of the repertoires. A TCS score was defined as the ratio between F50 (clonal expansion) and ExV (chaos), using BLOSUM62-based TCRdist between CDR3 peptides within each V-J. Welch's t-statistics and random forest reduced roughly 530 V-J features to under 15, which were used in a naive Bayes classifier (R e1071). The public reads were run again by TCRdb, first through fastp at Q25 and then through MiXCR, and only productive beta chains were kept. Rows matching on CDR3 protein sequence are summarized as one entry with the most common DNA and genes. TCRdb's processing, not the authors', yielded these V and J calls. In all, the sample holds around 290,000 distinct CDR3 sequences, and about a sixth of those were seen once. The top ten hold over 45% of the sample.

V loses 6 bases, J loses 4 bases, and the germline ends lie 19 bases apart. The CDR3 sequence holds 17 residues, the cysteine and phenylalanine included. The retained sequence is limited to the CDR3, 51 bases, with the frame set at the first base. The germline V gene gives CDR1 as MDHEN and CDR2 as SYDVKM. A note on this clonotype: The antigen it recognizes is unknown. No base-level quality is on record; no much larger clone is a single base apart.

In the ophthalmopathy patients, disease was moderately to severely active, with a Clinical Activity Score of 3 or more, a NOSPECS grade of 4 or more, and a duration of less than 3 months. Any patient with an uncontrolled infection, another autoimmune disease, pregnancy or lactation was excluded. Diagnoses were based on clinical symptoms, serum thyroxine and TRAb, thyroid ultrasound and orbital computed tomography. PBMCs were separated from under 11 ml of fresh peripheral blood using Ficoll-Paque density gradient centrifugation. Total RNA was extracted using Trizol reagent, and RNA quality was assessed on an Agilent 2100 Bioanalyzer.

The sequencing input was blood. The chain is assembled from TRBV28 and TRBJ1-6, with no confidently assigned D gene. The TCR comes from a woman aged 60-75 years with Graves' ophthalmopathy. The CDR3 region has the sequence CASSSHLGSSYNSPLHF. The DNA sequence reads TGTGCCAGCAGCTCCCATCTGGGCAGCTCATATAATTCACCCCTCCACTTT.